This is a list of T cell receptor beta chains from one sample in a study of cytomegalovirus exposure and HLA in healthy donors. Generated by immunoSEQ multiplex PCR, the TCRdb table keeps only in-frame clones and is missing some. The sample includes 90,000 to 150,000 clones, 77% of them seen just once. The sequenced sample consisted of PBMCs. The receptors come from a human donor in good health. The CDR3 runs from the conserved cysteine through the conserved F or W.

v_gene: TRBV14; len: 13; CDR3aa: CASSPSGNYGYTF
v_gene: TRBV27; len: 12; CDR3aa: CASSLRGGEAFF
v_gene: TRBV6-5; len: 14; CDR3aa: CASSSGLSSYEQYF
v_gene: TRBV4-1; len: 19; CDR3aa: CASSTTGIGRANYTGELFF
v_gene: TRBV19; len: 17; CDR3aa: CASSHPPGLAAYNEQFF
v_gene: TRBV9; len: 16; CDR3aa: CASSVGTSGGSDTQYF
v_gene: TRBV5-4; len: 15; CDR3aa: CASSLFQGLSYEQYF
v_gene: TRBV7-8; len: 16; CDR3aa: CASSWGLAGLQETQYF
v_gene: TRBV7-2; len: 15; CDR3aa: CASSSRLAVSLEQYF
v_gene: TRBV10-3; len: 13; CDR3aa: CAISDVANTEAFF
v_gene: TRBV5-1; len: 14; CDR3aa: CASSLAGANTEAFF
v_gene: TRBV18; len: 16; CDR3aa: CASSPDDGRNTGELFF
v_gene: TRBV6-6; len: 14; CDR3aa: CASIKQGTSYEQYF
v_gene: TRBV7-3; len: 14; CDR3aa: CASSLMAGADTQYF
v_gene: TRBV7-9; len: 16; CDR3aa: CASSAPGLAGKNEQFF
v_gene: TRBV9; len: 16; CDR3aa: CASSVKASGSRDTQYF
v_gene: TRBV5-4; len: 15; CDR3aa: CASARLGGSGTEAFF
v_gene: TRBV5-1; len: 14; CDR3aa: CASSVGGVTDTQYF
v_gene: TRBV2; len: 17; CDR3aa: CASSEVGGLPGNQPQHF
v_gene: TRBV6-1; len: 15; CDR3aa: CASSGRGGQGEKLFF
v_gene: TRBV28; len: 14; CDR3aa: CASIQGSSGNTIYF
v_gene: TRBV19; len: 14; CDR3aa: CASSEWTGDYGYTF
v_gene: TRBV7-2; len: 13; CDR3aa: CASSLDPMREQFF
v_gene: TRBV10-3; len: 13; CDR3aa: CAISDNRDGEQYF
v_gene: TRBV27; len: 17; CDR3aa: CASSLSFSGQDRGSQYF
v_gene: TRBV5-4; len: 15; CDR3aa: CASSYDRGPQETQYF
v_gene: TRBV5-1; len: 15; CDR3aa: CASSLAGIEAAGYTF
v_gene: TRBV7-9; len: 15; CDR3aa: CASSFGTGGNYGYTF
v_gene: TRBV25-1; len: 17; CDR3aa: CASSENRLAGVPDTQYF
v_gene: TRBV9; len: 16; CDR3aa: CASSVVSGRATDTQYF
v_gene: TRBV2; len: 15; CDR3aa: CASSMGRGQNNEQFF
v_gene: TRBV28; len: 15; CDR3aa: CASTPPGGANTEAFF
v_gene: TRBV9; len: 15; CDR3aa: CASSITGVGNTEAFF
v_gene: TRBV6-5; len: 15; CDR3aa: CASRGGTGEMNTIYF
v_gene: TRBV11-2; len: 16; CDR3aa: CASSLWTSGRTDTQYF
v_gene: TRBV28; len: 12; CDR3aa: CASSSTMASQYF
v_gene: TRBV7-9; len: 17; CDR3aa: CASSLDKTSGSRETQYF